A selection of T cell receptor beta chains follows, all from one sample in a study of CD4 T cell repertoires in COVID-19. Assay used: immunoSEQ multiplex PCR; TCRdb lists only in-frame clones, some missing. The profile covers about 22,000 clones, with roughly 91% appearing a single time and 0.58% taken by the ten largest. Sequenced material: central memory CD4+ T cells from blood, taken before the COVID-19 pandemic. The receptors come from a human donor who had COVID-19. Each CDR3 is given with its conserved first and last residue. The D gene is left open where the match is weak. Clone size is stated in some rows and not others, as once, few, many or a class when expanded.

TRBV18	TRBJ1-1	.	.	TGTGCCAGCTCACCGAGACAGGTCACTGAAGCTTTCTTT	CASSPRQVTEAFF
TRBV6-4	TRBJ2-3	.	.	TGTGCCAGCAGTGAGTTCCAGGGAGGTGGCCCGCAGTATTTT	CASSEFQGGGPQYF
TRBV5-4	TRBJ2-1	.	.	TGTGCCAGCAGCGGCCAGGGGTTCCCCTACAATGAGCAGTTCTTC	CASSGQGFPYNEQFF
TRBV5-1	TRBJ2-1	.	.	TGCGCCAGCAGCTTGGGGGAGAATGAGCAGTTCTTC	CASSLGENEQFF
TRBV7-2	TRBJ2-6	.	.	TGTGCCAGCAGCGTCGACTCCAGCTCTGGGGCCAACGTCCTGACTTTC	CASSVDSSSGANVLTF
TRBV30	TRBJ1-5	.	.	TGTGCCTGGAGTGTAACTGTCCCGCGGGGCAATCAGCCCCAGCATTTT	CAWSVTVPRGNQPQHF
TRBV28	TRBJ2-1	few	TRBD2	TGTGCCAGCAGTCCGGCAACTAGCGGGAGACACAATGAGCAGTTCTTC	CASSPATSGRHNEQFF
TRBV7-8	TRBJ1-6	.	.	TGTGCCAGCAGCACAGGGAATTCACCCCTCCACTTT	CASSTGNSPLHF
TRBV10-3	TRBJ2-1	.	TRBD2	TGTGCCATCTCTCAACTAGCGGAAAACAATGAGCAGTTCTTC	CAISQLAENNEQFF
TRBV27	TRBJ1-4	.	.	TGTGCCAGCAGTTTATGGGGCAGGGCAGGGGAAAAACTGTTTTTT	CASSLWGRAGEKLFF
TRBV6-5	TRBJ1-1	.	TRBD1	TGTGCCAGCAGGGACAGGGGGCTGGGATGGACTGAAGCTTTCTTT	CASRDRGLGWTEAFF
TRBV4-2	TRBJ2-1	.	.	TGTGCCAGCAGCCAAGATTACGGGGGAGATGAGCAGTTCTTC	CASSQDYGGDEQFF
TRBV7-2	TRBJ1-4	.	.	TGTGCCAGCAGCCGAAGGGGGGAAAAACTGTTTTTT	CASSRRGEKLFF
TRBV4-1	TRBJ2-2	.	.	TGCGCCAGCAGCCAAGAAGGTGGAGGGGGCATAAATGGGGAGCTGTTTTTT	CASSQEGGGGINGELFF
TRBV11-3	TRBJ1-3	.	TRBD1	TGTGCCAGCAGCTCCGGACAGGCCCCTGGAAACACCATATATTTT	CASSSGQAPGNTIYF
TRBV6-5	TRBJ1-1	.	.	TGTGCCAGCACCAACGACAGGTCGGGCACTGAAGCTTTCTTT	CASTNDRSGTEAFF
TRBV10-2	TRBJ1-1	once	TRBD1	TGCGCCAGCAGAGGGAACAGGGGGGACACTGAAGCTTTCTTT	CASRGNRGDTEAFF
TRBV19	TRBJ1-1	.	.	TGTGCCAGTATACCCCTTTCTGGGGCCCCTGAAGCTTTCTTT	CASIPLSGAPEAFF
TRBV4-2	TRBJ2-1	.	TRBD2	TGTGCCAGCAGCCAAGACGCTAGCGGGAGGGCGATGCGAGCCTACAATGAGCAGTTCTTC	CASSQDASGRAMRAYNEQFF
TRBV6-1	TRBJ1-6	.	.	TGTGCCAGCAGTGAACTATTAATCAGGGGTCGGGGTGAACCCCTCCACTTT	CASSELLIRGRGEPLHF
TRBV2	TRBJ1-5	.	TRBD1	TGTGCCAGCAGTGAAGAGACAGGGGATCAGCCCCAGCATTTT	CASSEETGDQPQHF
TRBV4-1	TRBJ2-2	.	.	TGCGCCAGCAGCCAAGAGACAGGTCCCGGGGAGCTGTTTTTT	CASSQETGPGELFF
TRBV11-2	TRBJ2-1	.	TRBD2	TGTGCCAGCAGGCGAGCGGGGGTCTCCTACAATGAGCAGTTCTTC	CASRRAGVSYNEQFF
TRBV4-2	TRBJ2-1	.	.	TGTGCCAGCAGCCAAGTTCGGGAAAACAATGAGCAGTTCTTC	CASSQVRENNEQFF
TRBV18	TRBJ1-5	.	TRBD1	TGTGCCAGCTCATCAGACAGGGGTAATCAGCCCCAGCATTTT	CASSSDRGNQPQHF
TRBV5-4	TRBJ2-7	.	.	TGTGCCAGCAGCCACCCGGACTTCTACGAGCAGTACTTC	CASSHPDFYEQYF
TRBV2	TRBJ2-2	.	.	TGTGCCAGCAGTTTGGGGGGTTGGGACACCGGGGAGCTGTTTTTT	CASSLGGWDTGELFF
TRBV10-2	TRBJ1-1	.	.	TGCGCCAGCAGTGAACCAGGCATGAACACTGAAGCTTTCTTT	CASSEPGMNTEAFF
TRBV25-1	TRBJ1-2	.	.	TGTGCCAGCAGTGAGGCCGGAGTCTGGGGCTACACCTTC	CASSEAGVWGYTF
TRBV7-2	TRBJ1-2	.	.	TGTGCCAGCAGCTTAGGCAGGACTTCAAACTATGGCTACACCTTC	CASSLGRTSNYGYTF
TRBV7-9	TRBJ2-5	.	.	TGTGCCAGCAGTTCTATCGGGGGGCGAGAGACCCAGTACTTC	CASSSIGGRETQYF
TRBV4-2	TRBJ2-5	few	.	TGTGCCAGCAGCCGAGACGTATTCGCGGGGCGGGTTTTAGAAGAGACCCAGTACTTC	CASSRDVFAGRVLEETQYF
TRBV9	TRBJ1-3	.	.	TGTGCCAGCAGCGTAGCCCGGAGGGGAAACACCATATATTTT	CASSVARRGNTIYF
TRBV11-2	TRBJ1-2	once	TRBD1	TGTGCCAGCAGCTCCCGATTACAGGGGCCGTATGGCTACACCTTC	CASSSRLQGPYGYTF
TRBV19	TRBJ1-5	.	.	TGTGCCAGTAAATGGGCCAGTAGTCAGCCCCAGCATTTT	CASKWASSQPQHF